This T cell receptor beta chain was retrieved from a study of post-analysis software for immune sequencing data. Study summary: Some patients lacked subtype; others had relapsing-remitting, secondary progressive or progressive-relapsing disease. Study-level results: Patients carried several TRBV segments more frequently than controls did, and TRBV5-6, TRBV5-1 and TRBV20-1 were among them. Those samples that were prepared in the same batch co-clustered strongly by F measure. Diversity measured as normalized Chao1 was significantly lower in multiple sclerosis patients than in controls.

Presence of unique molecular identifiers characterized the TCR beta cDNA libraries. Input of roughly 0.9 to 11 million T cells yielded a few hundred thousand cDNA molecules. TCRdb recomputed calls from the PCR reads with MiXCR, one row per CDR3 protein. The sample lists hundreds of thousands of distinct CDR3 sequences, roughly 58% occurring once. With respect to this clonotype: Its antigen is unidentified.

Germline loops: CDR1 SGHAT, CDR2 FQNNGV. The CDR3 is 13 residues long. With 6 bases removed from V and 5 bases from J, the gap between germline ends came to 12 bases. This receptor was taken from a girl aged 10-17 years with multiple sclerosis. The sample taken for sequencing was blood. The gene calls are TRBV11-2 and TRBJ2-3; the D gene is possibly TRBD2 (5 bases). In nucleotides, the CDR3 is TGTGCCAGCAGATCAACTAGACTAGATACGCAGTATTTT. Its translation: CASRSTRLDTQYF.